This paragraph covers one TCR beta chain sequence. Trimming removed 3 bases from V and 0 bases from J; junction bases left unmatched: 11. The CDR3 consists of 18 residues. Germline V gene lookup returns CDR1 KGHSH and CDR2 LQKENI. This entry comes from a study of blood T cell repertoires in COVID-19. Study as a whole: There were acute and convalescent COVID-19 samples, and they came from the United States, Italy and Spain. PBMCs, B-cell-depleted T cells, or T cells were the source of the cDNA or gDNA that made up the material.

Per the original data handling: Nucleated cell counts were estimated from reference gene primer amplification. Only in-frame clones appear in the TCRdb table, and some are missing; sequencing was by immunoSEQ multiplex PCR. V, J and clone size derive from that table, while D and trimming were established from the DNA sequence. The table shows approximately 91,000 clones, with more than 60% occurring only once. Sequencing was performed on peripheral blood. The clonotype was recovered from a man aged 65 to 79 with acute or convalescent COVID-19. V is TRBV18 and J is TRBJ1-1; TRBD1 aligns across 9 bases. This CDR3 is CASSPRTGDFGLNTEAFF. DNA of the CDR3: TGTGCCAGCTCACCGCGGACAGGGGATTTTGGCCTGAACACTGAAGCTTTCTTT. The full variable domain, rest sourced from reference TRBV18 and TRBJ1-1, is NAGVMQNPRHLVRRRGQEARLRCSPMKGHSHVYWYRQLPEEGLKFMVYLQKENIIDESGMPKERFSAEFPKEGPSILRIQQVVRGDSAAYFCASSPRTGDFGLNTEAFFGQGTRLTVV.